A selection of T cell receptor beta chains follows, all from one sample in a study of PD-1 blockade in classical Hodgkin lymphoma. The assay was immunoSEQ multiplex PCR, and TCRdb's table has in-frame clones only and misses some. Seen here are some 27,000 clones, roughly 75% observed once, and the top ten hold around 15%. Here the sequenced sample was peripheral blood mononuclear cells (PBMCs), taken before the fourth cycle of nivolumab. The receptors originated from a human donor with classical Hodgkin lymphoma. CDR3s include the opening cysteine and the closing phenylalanine or tryptophan. Fields, in order: J gene, D gene, V gene, CDR3 length, clone size, CDR3 protein, CDR3 DNA. The D gene is left open where the match is weak. Size is stated for part of the rows, as once, few or many counts, or as a class when the clone is expanded.

>TRBJ2-1|.|TRBV5-6|14|.
CASSLGPLVNEQFF
TGTGCCAGCAGCTTGGGGCCCCTGGTAAATGAGCAGTTCTTC
>TRBJ1-5|.|TRBV6-5|16|.
CASSYSGTGFNQPQHF
TGTGCCAGCAGTTACAGCGGGACCGGATTTAATCAGCCCCAGCATTTT
>TRBJ2-2|.|TRBV18|14|.
CASSPGGDAGELFF
TGTGCCAGCTCACCTGGCGGGGACGCCGGGGAGCTGTTTTTT
>TRBJ2-3|TRBD1|TRBV6-5|15|.
CASSPLRGLADTQYF
TGTGCCAGCAGCCCCCTAAGGGGGCTGGCAGATACGCAGTATTTT
>TRBJ2-1|.|TRBV4-1|15|.
CASSQLAVEHNEQFF
TGCGCCAGCAGCCAACTTGCGGTTGAACACAATGAGCAGTTCTTC
>TRBJ1-1|.|TRBV7-2|11|.
CASSSGVDAFF
TGTGCCAGCAGCTCAGGTGTGGACGCTTTCTTT
>TRBJ1-2|.|TRBV5-3|16|.
CARSPATFRIYYGYTF
TGTGCCAGAAGCCCAGCAACGTTTAGAATCTATTATGGCTACACCTTC
>TRBJ1-3|.|TRBV28|14|once
CASSPTYSGNTIYF
TGTGCCAGCAGTCCCACCTACTCTGGAAACACCATATATTTT
>TRBJ2-5|TRBD2|TRBV28|14|.
CASSRAGFQETQYF
TGTGCCAGCAGCCGAGCGGGGTTCCAAGAGACCCAGTACTTC
>TRBJ2-1|TRBD2|TRBV5-4|13|.
CASRPGGRNEQFF
TGTGCCAGCCGCCCGGGAGGGCGGAATGAGCAGTTCTTC
>TRBJ2-1|.|TRBV28|17|.
CASSFLLRALLVSEQFF
TGTGCCAGCAGTTTCTTGTTGCGGGCCCTGCTTGTGAGTGAGCAGTTCTTC
>TRBJ2-4|TRBD2|TRBV2|15|.
CASSRTSGIAAIQYF
TGTGCCAGCAGTAGGACTAGCGGGATTGCTGCCATTCAGTACTTC
>TRBJ2-1|TRBD2|TRBV28|16|.
CASSIQLAGGLDEQFF
TGTGCCAGCAGTATCCAACTAGCGGGAGGTTTGGATGAGCAGTTCTTC
>TRBJ2-5|TRBD2|TRBV27|16|.
CASSLRKGGGAIPQYF
TGTGCCAGCAGTTTACGGAAGGGCGGGGGGGCGATCCCCCAGTACTTC
>TRBJ2-2|.|TRBV7-9|16|.
CASSSPTGLSTGELFF
TGTGCCAGCAGCTCACCGACAGGATTGAGCACCGGGGAGCTGTTTTTT
>TRBJ1-4|.|TRBV7-9|14|medium-sized
CASSPKTGYEKLFF
TGTGCCAGCAGCCCAAAGACGGGGTATGAAAAACTGTTTTTT
>TRBJ2-3|.|TRBV6-5|13|once
CASKLQGSDTQYF
TGTGCCAGCAAGCTACAGGGATCCGATACGCAGTATTTT
>TRBJ1-5|.|TRBV28|12|.
CASSALNQPQHF
TGTGCCAGCAGTGCGCTCAATCAGCCCCAGCATTTT
>TRBJ1-1|.|TRBV13|13|.
CASSLRTAVEAFF
TGTGCCAGCAGCTTAAGGACAGCCGTTGAAGCTTTCTTT
>TRBJ2-3|TRBD2|TRBV27|15|.
CASSFLAGATDTQYF
TGTGCCAGCAGTTTCCTAGCGGGAGCCACAGATACGCAGTATTTT
>TRBJ2-2|TRBD1|TRBV5-1|15|.
CASSRGQPNTGELFF
TGCGCCAGCAGCAGGGGACAGCCGAACACCGGGGAGCTGTTTTTT
>TRBJ1-4|.|TRBV6-1|15|.
CASSARDATNEKLFF
TGTGCCAGCAGTGCCAGAGATGCAACTAATGAAAAACTGTTTTTT
>TRBJ2-7|TRBD1|TRBV15|19|.
CATSRDLVGTGAVAYEQYF
TGTGCCACCAGCAGAGATTTGGTAGGGACAGGGGCTGTCGCCTACGAGCAGTACTTC
>TRBJ1-6|.|TRBV6-5|14|.
CASMRQGANSPLHF
TGTGCCAGCATGAGGCAGGGAGCGAATTCACCCCTCCACTTT
>TRBJ2-3|TRBD2|TRBV15|15|few
CATSLAGGSTDTQYF
TGTGCCACCAGCCTGGCGGGGGGTAGCACAGATACGCAGTATTTT
>TRBJ2-5|.|TRBV15|14|.
CATSRDGGGETQYF
TGTGCCACCAGCAGAGATGGGGGTGGAGAGACCCAGTACTTC
>TRBJ2-7|.|TRBV6-5|14|.
CASKRSGTPYEQYF
TGTGCCAGCAAAAGGTCCGGGACTCCCTACGAGCAGTACTTC
>TRBJ1-2|.|TRBV6-1|13|.
CASSARDSYGYTF
TGTGCCAGCAGTGCCCGGGACTCCTATGGCTACACCTTC
>TRBJ2-1|TRBD2|TRBV10-3|14|.
CAISERGLEYEQFF
TGTGCCATCAGCGAGAGAGGACTAGAGTATGAGCAGTTCTTC
>TRBJ2-1|.|TRBV5-5|15|.
CASSPSPSSYNEQFF
TGTGCCAGCAGTCCTTCACCGAGCTCCTACAATGAGCAGTTCTTC
>TRBJ2-1|TRBD2|TRBV6-6|15|.
CASSYRTSAYNEQFF
TGTGCCAGCAGTTACAGGACTAGTGCTTACAATGAGCAGTTCTTC
>TRBJ2-7|.|TRBV7-9|16|once
CASSPWTGRGLDEQYF
TGTGCCAGCAGCCCATGGACAGGGAGGGGTCTAGACGAGCAGTACTTC
>TRBJ2-7|.|TRBV5-1|14|.
CASSPGVGSYEQYF
TGCGCCAGCAGCCCAGGAGTTGGCTCCTACGAGCAGTACTTC
>TRBJ1-5|.|TRBV19|14|.
CASSTDGYNQPQHF
TGTGCCAGTAGTACGGATGGGTACAATCAGCCCCAGCATTTT
>TRBJ2-7|TRBD1|TRBV2|13|.
CASSIQGAVEQYF
TGTGCCAGCAGTATCCAGGGGGCGGTCGAGCAGTACTTC
>TRBJ1-1|.|TRBV30|14|.
CAWSVGVLNTEAFF
TGTGCCTGGAGTGTCGGGGTCCTGAACACTGAAGCTTTCTTT
>TRBJ2-2|.|TRBV7-6|16|few
CASSLAGGLNTGELFF
TGTGCCAGCAGCTTAGCGGGCGGTCTGAACACCGGGGAGCTGTTTTTT
>TRBJ1-1|TRBD1|TRBV25-1|15|few
CASRKTGGIGTEAFF
TGTGCCAGCAGAAAGACAGGGGGTATCGGGACTGAAGCTTTCTTT
>TRBJ2-6|.|TRBV6-1|13|.
CASSSGGANVLTF
TGTGCCAGCAGCAGCGGTGGGGCCAACGTCCTGACTTTC
>TRBJ2-7|.|TRBV7-9|13|.
CASSLRSTDEQYF
TGTGCCAGCAGCCTCAGGAGCACAGATGAGCAGTACTTC
>TRBJ2-2|.|TRBV6-6|13|.
CASSYLNTGELFF
TGTGCCAGCAGTTATTTGAACACCGGGGAGCTGTTTTTT
>TRBJ2-3|.|TRBV6-6|13|.
CASSTGGTDTQYF
TGTGCCAGCAGTACGGGGGGCACAGATACGCAGTATTTT
>TRBJ1-2|.|TRBV9|13|once
CASSGEWGGGYTF
TGTGCCAGCAGCGGAGAGTGGGGCGGTGGCTACACCTTC
>TRBJ2-5|TRBD2|TRBV6-5|15|few
CASSYASGSSETQYF
TGTGCCAGCAGTTACGCTAGCGGGAGTTCAGAGACCCAGTACTTC
>TRBJ1-1|.|TRBV6-6|12|.
CASSYPDREAFF
TGTGCCAGCAGTTACCCGGACAGAGAAGCTTTCTTT
>TRBJ2-3|TRBD2|TRBV30|19|.
CAWSVSGLAGETSTDTQYF
TGTGCCTGGAGTGTATCGGGACTAGCGGGAGAGACTAGCACAGATACGCAGTATTTT
>TRBJ1-1|.|TRBV7-2|15|.
CASSTLLWGVAEAFF
TGTGCCAGCAGCACCCTTCTTTGGGGAGTCGCTGAAGCTTTCTTT
>TRBJ2-1|.|TRBV27|14|.
CASSFAGPYNEQFF
TGTGCCAGCAGTTTCGCAGGACCCTACAATGAGCAGTTCTTC
>TRBJ2-7|TRBD2|TRBV5-4|14|.
CASSAVAGGNEQYF
TGTGCCAGCAGCGCGGTAGCGGGAGGGAACGAGCAGTACTTC